This T cell receptor beta chain stems from a study of Graves' ophthalmopathy and Graves' hyperthyroidism. Study summary: Sampling took place at initial diagnosis, with peripheral blood obtained before any treatment.

Amplification from RNA transcripts yielded the TCR beta CDR3 regions. Investigators did first-round RT-PCR with HTBI primers, then second-round multiplex PCR. TCRdb recomputed calls from the multiplex PCR reads with MiXCR, one row per CDR3 protein. The profile shows approximately 480,000 distinct CDR3 sequences, approximately 15% of them singletons. Ophthalmopathy in the donors was of moderate-to-severe activity, with CAS ≥3, NOSPECS ≥4 and duration under 3 months. In germline, CDR1 is DFQATT, CDR2 SNEGSKA (reference sequence). The CDR3 runs 13 residues. V trimming: 4 bases; J trimming: 6 bases; junction bases outside the gene matches: 6. This clonotype was seen at least ten times. What it recognizes is unknown. Points from the study as a whole: Blood contained most expanded thyroid clonotypes exceeding 0.001 frequency.

The receptor comes from a woman aged 30 to 39 with Graves' ophthalmopathy. The chain links TRBV20-1 to TRBJ2-7, with 10 bases fitting TRBD1. Sequencing was performed on blood. DNA for the CDR3: TGCAGTGCTATCGGGACAGGGGCGGGCGAGCAGTACTTC. It codes for CSAIGTGAGEQYF.